This T cell receptor (beta chain) was retrieved from a study of persistence of HIV-infected CD4 T cells. About the study: Anti-CD3/anti-CD28 stimulation activated a higher proportion of cells than antigen stimulation, with lower memory fraction.

This was the immunoSEQ version 4 assay in survey mode. Assay used: immunoSEQ multiplex PCR; TCRdb lists only in-frame clones, some missing. The sample records some 45,000 clones, around 89% being singletons. Cells were stimulated nonspecifically with anti-CD3/anti-CD28 magnetic beads. Sorting selected CD4+ T cells upregulating both CD40 ligand and CD69. Concerning this clone: The antigen remains undetermined.

This clonotype originated in an adult woman with HIV who was CMV-seropositive. The input for sequencing was CD4+ T cells sorted from PBMCs after 18-hour stimulation, taken from a patient who received antiretroviral therapy.

In DNA, the CDR3 is TGTGCCAGCAGCCGTGGGGGTCGAGTCAATCAGCCCCAGCATTTT. It translates to CASSRGGRVNQPQHF. The chain joins TRBV5-8 to TRBJ1-5, with a weak D call TRBD1 (5 bases). This CDR3 has 15 amino acids. Per germline, CDR1 SGHTS and CDR2 YDEGEE. Trimming left V 4 bases short and J 3 bases short, with 14 bases between.